Sequencing of this T cell receptor (beta chain) was carried out in a study of Tregs in tolerant kidney transplant recipients. Mixed chimerism was transient after nonmyeloablative marrow transplants from related graft donors. Unstimulated Tregs (CD4+CD25+CD127-) and CD4+CD25- non-Tregs were sorted from PBMCs. Study-level results: Few patients were studied, so findings need validation in larger groups.

As regards this clone: Its antigen is undetermined. The missing CDR3 end, 3 residues past where the read stops, is filled in from the germline J gene.

This table comes from immunoSEQ multiplex PCR, and its TCRdb copy is limited to in-frame clones, with some not included. The sample totals more than 6,000 clones. Losses at the gene ends were 5 bases for V and 0 bases for J; bases not matched to a gene: 3. Germline CDR1 is WSHSY and CDR2 is SAAADI. The CDR3 is made up of 16 amino acids. This sequence originates from a human patient who received a combined kidney and bone marrow transplant. A subset of T cells may come from the graft donor. The chain uses TRBV10-2 and TRBJ2-3, with TRBD2 identical over 12 bases. The material sequenced was CD4+ T cells from blood (PBMCs), taken 6 months after the transplant. Incomplete CDR3 DNA: TGCGCCAGCAGTAGCGGACTAGCGGGGAGCACAGATACG. Protein sequence: CASSSGLAGSTDT. In full, the CDR3 is CASSSGLAGSTDTQYF.